Listed below are T cell receptor beta chains from one sample, sequenced in a study of CD8 T cells in Susac syndrome. One entry per CDR3 protein results from TCRdb running MiXCR on the immunoSEQ multiplex PCR reads. Here the sample spans about 76,000 distinct CDR3 sequences, 90% to 95% being singletons. The source material was CD8+ T cells from PBMCs. Source of these receptors: a human donor with Susac syndrome. The CDR3 runs from the conserved cysteine through the conserved F or W. Fields, in order: D gene, J gene, clone size, V gene, CDR3 protein, CDR3 DNA. A D gene is named only where the DNA matches it firmly. Rows give clone size only sometimes, using once, few, many, or a class for an expanded clone.

>.|TRBJ2-7|.|TRBV27
CASSLGSTQYF
TGTGCCAGCAGTTTGGGATCCACGCAGTACTTC
>TRBD1|TRBJ1-5|.|TRBV29-1
CSVGTGHSNQPQHF
TGCAGCGTAGGGACAGGACATAGCAATCAGCCCCAGCATTTT
>.|TRBJ1-4|once|TRBV12-3/TRBV12-4
CASSASRGGEKLFF
TGTGCCAGCAGTGCCTCCCGAGGGGGGGAAAAACTGTTTTTT
>.|TRBJ2-2|.|TRBV27
CASSFAGNTGELFF
TGTGCCAGCAGTTTTGCTGGGAACACCGGGGAGCTGTTTTTT
>.|TRBJ1-2|.|TRBV2
CASNQEFYGYTF
TGTGCCAGCAACCAGGAGTTCTATGGCTACACCTTC
>.|TRBJ1-1|.|TRBV7-9
CASSLGVTEGTEAFF
TGTGCCAGCAGCTTAGGGGTGACGGAGGGCACTGAAGCTTTCTTT
>TRBD2|TRBJ2-5|.|TRBV6-2/TRBV6-3
CATGLAGQETQYF
TGTGCCACCGGACTAGCGGGACAAGAGACCCAGTACTTC
>TRBD2|TRBJ2-3|.|TRBV7-9
CASSVDRGGAFGDTQYF
TGTGCCAGCAGCGTCGATCGGGGGGGGGCTTTTGGAGATACGCAGTATTTT
>.|TRBJ1-1|.|TRBV20-1
CSASQDSMNTEAFF
TGCAGTGCTAGTCAGGACAGCATGAACACTGAAGCTTTCTTT
>.|TRBJ2-2|.|TRBV5-1
CASRLPTGELFF
TGCGCCAGCAGACTACCCACCGGGGAGCTGTTTTTT
>.|TRBJ1-5|.|TRBV7-9
CASGEAGQPQHF
TGTGCCAGCGGGGAAGCGGGTCAGCCCCAGCATTTT
>.|TRBJ2-3|.|TRBV30
CAWSVVGAGDTPSTDTQYF
TGTGCCTGGAGTGTAGTTGGGGCAGGGGACACCCCATCGACAGATACGCAGTATTTT
>TRBD2|TRBJ2-7|.|TRBV20-1
CSANRLSGSRSYEQYF
TGCAGTGCCAACCGGCTCAGCGGGAGTCGCTCCTACGAGCAGTACTTC
>TRBD2|TRBJ2-5|.|TRBV7-8
CASSLGRGSSGGPQETQYF
TGTGCCAGCAGCTTAGGAAGGGGCTCTAGCGGGGGGCCCCAAGAGACCCAGTACTTC
>.|TRBJ2-7|.|TRBV24-1
CATDLRGLTSYEQYF
TGTGCCACCGATTTGCGGGGACTGACTTCCTACGAGCAGTACTTC
>.|TRBJ1-1|once|TRBV11-1
CASRGTLNTEAFF
TGTGCCAGCAGAGGGACCTTGAACACTGAAGCTTTCTTT
>TRBD1|TRBJ2-2|.|TRBV7-9
CASSSKPGQGNTGELFF
TGTGCCAGCAGCTCGAAACCGGGACAGGGGAACACCGGGGAGCTGTTTTTT
>.|TRBJ2-3|few|TRBV12-3/TRBV12-4
CASSPPGWVADTQYF
TGTGCCAGCAGTCCCCCCGGATGGGTAGCAGATACGCAGTATTTT